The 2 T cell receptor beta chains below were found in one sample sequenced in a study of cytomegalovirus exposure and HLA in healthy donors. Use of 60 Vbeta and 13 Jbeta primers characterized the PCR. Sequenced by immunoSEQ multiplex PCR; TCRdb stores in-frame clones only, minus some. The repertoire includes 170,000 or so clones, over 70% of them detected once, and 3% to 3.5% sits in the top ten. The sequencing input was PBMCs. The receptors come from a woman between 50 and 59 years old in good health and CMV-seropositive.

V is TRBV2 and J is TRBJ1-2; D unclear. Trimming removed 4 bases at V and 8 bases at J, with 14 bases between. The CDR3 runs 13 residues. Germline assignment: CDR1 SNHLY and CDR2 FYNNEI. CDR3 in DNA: TGTGCCAGCAGTGTATACGAGGGCCGAGGCTACACCTTC. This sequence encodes CASSVYEGRGYTF.

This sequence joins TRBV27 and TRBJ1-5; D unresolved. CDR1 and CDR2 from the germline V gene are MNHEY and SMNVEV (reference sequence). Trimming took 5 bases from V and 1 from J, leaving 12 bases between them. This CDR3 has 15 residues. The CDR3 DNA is TGTGCCAGCAGTGTAGCATACACGAGCAATCAGCCCCAGCATTTT. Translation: CASSVAYTSNQPQHF.